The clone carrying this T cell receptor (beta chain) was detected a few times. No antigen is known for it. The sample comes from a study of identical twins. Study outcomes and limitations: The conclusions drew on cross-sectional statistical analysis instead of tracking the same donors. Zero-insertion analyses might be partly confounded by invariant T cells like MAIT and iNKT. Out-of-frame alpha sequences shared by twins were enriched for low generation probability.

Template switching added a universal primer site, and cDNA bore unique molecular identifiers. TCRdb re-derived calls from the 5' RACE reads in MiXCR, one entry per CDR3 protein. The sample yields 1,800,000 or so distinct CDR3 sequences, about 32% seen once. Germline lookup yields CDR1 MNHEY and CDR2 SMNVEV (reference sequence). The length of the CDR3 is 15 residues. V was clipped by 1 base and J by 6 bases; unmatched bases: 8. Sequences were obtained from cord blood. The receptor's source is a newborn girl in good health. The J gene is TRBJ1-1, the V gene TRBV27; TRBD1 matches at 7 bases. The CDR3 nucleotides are TGTGCCAGCAGTTTATTAGGCCAGGGGGGGGCTGAAGCTTTCTTT. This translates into CASSLLGQGGAEAFF.